The source of this T cell receptor beta chain is a study of shared clonotypes between healthy human individuals. Authors' methods: Filtering differed since immunoSEQ provided only junctions, with no quality scores. Sequenced by immunoSEQ multiplex PCR; TCRdb stores in-frame clones only, minus some. D and trimming were read from the DNA, whereas the V and J calls and clone size are those reported in that table. This table has over 2,000,000 clones, about 93% appearing once. The study's findings and limits: How much donors shared clonotypes was expected to be affected by sequencing depth. For naive CD4 cells, 5% to 6.5% of clonotypes were shared across a few donors.

CD8 cells classed as naive were CD45RO-negative and positively selected for CCR7, excluding terminally differentiated effector memory CD45RA+ cells. There were no recent acute infections or vaccinations among the donors, who were healthy HIV-negative adults. The CDR3 covers 12 residues. Germline CDR1 MNHEY, CDR2 SMNVEV (reference sequence). V lost 2 bases and J 9 bases, leaving 8 bases between the germline ends. Notes on this clone: Its antigen is unknown. The sample holds other DNA sequences that translate to the same CDR3.

The origin of this receptor is a man in his late teens or twenties in good health. Some clones in this sample may be carry-over from other donors' samples. The sequenced sample was naive CD8+ T cells from PBMCs. This chain links TRBV27 with TRBJ2-1; the D call may be TRBD1 or TRBD2 (5 bases each). CDR3 DNA: TGTGCCAGCAGTTTAACGAGGGGTGAGCAGTTCTTC. It codes for CASSLTRGEQFF.